The 17 T cell receptor beta chains below come from one sample, sequenced in a study of prognosis after radiotherapy for stage I lung cancer. By two-round multiplex PCR, the TCR beta CDR3 was amplified from genomic DNA. Primers specific to each TRBV and TRBJ gene drove first-round PCR. MiXCR, applied by TCRdb to the multiplex PCR reads, yields one record per CDR3 protein. The data contain fewer than 20,000 distinct CDR3 sequences, under 55% of them singletons. The specimen comprised PBMCs, sampled before or after stereotactic body radiation therapy (not recorded which). The source is a donor of 50 years or more with non-small cell lung cancer.

This clonotype was recorded at least ten times. The rearrangement links TRBV28 to TRBJ2-1, with 7 nucleotides matching TRBD2. V dropped 7 bases and J dropped 5; count of bases not matched to a gene: 11. Per germline, CDR1 MDHEN and CDR2 SYDVKM. The CDR3 covers 15 residues. The chain's CDR3 is CASTLPGGSNNEQFF. Here the CDR3 DNA reads TGTGCCAGCACCCTGCCGGGGGGATCTAACAATGAGCAGTTCTTC.

The chain carries TRBV11-3 and TRBJ2-7, with D perhaps matching TRBD2 (6 bases). Germline CDR1 is SGHNT and CDR2 is YENEEA. This CDR3 contains 14 residues. Deletions cut 5 bases from V and 0 bases from J, with 11 bases between. CDR3 coding DNA: TGTGCCAGCAGCCTGCCGGGAGCCTCCTACGAGCAGTACTTC. This codes for CASSLPGASYEQYF.

The table lists this clonotype with many counts. The chain has TRBV4-1 and TRBJ1-1; 8 bases are shared with TRBD1. The CDR3 totals 16 residues. The germline V gene has CDR1 MGHRA and CDR2 YSYEKL. J lost 0 bases, V lost 6 bases, and 9 bases had no gene match. The CDR3 loop reads CASSRQQGDLNTEAFF. The CDR3 DNA reads TGCGCCAGCAGTCGACAACAGGGGGACCTGAACACTGAAGCTTTCTTT.

In its sample, this clonotype was seen once. The rearrangement joins TRBV27 to TRBJ2-7; the D gene is possibly TRBD1 (6 bases). The germline gives CDR1 MNHEY, CDR2 SMNVEV (reference sequence). CDR3 size: 15 residues. The V end lost 3 bases, the J end lost 1 base, and 13 bases lay between the germline ends. CDR3 residues: CASSFSQGRSYEQYF. In nucleotides, the CDR3 is TGTGCCAGCAGTTTTTCACAGGGAAGGTCCTACGAGCAGTACTTC.

This clonotype was recorded at least ten times. The chain employs TRBV5-1 and TRBJ2-2, with TRBD1 matching over 9 bases. Per the germline V gene, CDR1 is SGHRS and CDR2 is YFSETQ. With 2 bases clipped from V and 5 bases from J, the junction kept 4 bases outside the gene matches. CDR3 length equals 15 residues. The CDR3 region has the DNA TGCGCCAGCAGCTTCGCGGGACAGGGAACCGGGGAGCTGTTTTTT. Its translation: CASSFAGQGTGELFF.

Of note for this clonotype: The junction does not match germline at one end; this may be a read error. The J gene is TRBJ1-2, the V gene TRBV24-1, with D possibly being TRBD1 (6 bases). Germline CDR1 and CDR2: KGHDR and SFDVKD. The CDR3 runs to 14 residues. The CDR3 here is CSTSEGRGLYGYTF. The CDR3 nucleotides are TGTTCCACCAGTGAGGGCAGGGGCCTCTATGGCTACACCTTC.

By frequency in the sample, this clonotype is medium-sized. The chain has TRBV30 and TRBJ2-7, with D perhaps matching TRBD1 (6 bases). Germline loops: CDR1 GTSNPN, CDR2 SVGIG (reference sequence). The CDR3 extends over 12 amino acids. Between the trimmed V and J ends, which lost 4 bases and 3 bases, there was a span of 10 bases. The CDR3 DNA sequence: TGTGCCTGGACGGACAGACACTACGAGCAGTACTTC. Amino acids: CAWTDRHYEQYF.

This clonotype was counted between two and nine times. The chain employs TRBV6-4 and TRBJ2-3; 8 nucleotides agree with TRBD2. This CDR3 spans 17 amino acids. The V gene end was trimmed by 2 bases and the J gene end by 2 bases; junction bases not matched to a gene: 9. Germline-derived CDR1 and CDR2 are MRHNA and SNTAGT. In DNA form, the CDR3 reads TGTGCCAGCAGTGACCGGGGGGGAAATACCGACACAGATACGCAGTATTTT. It is translated as CASSDRGGNTDTDTQYF.

The chain combines TRBV6-1 with TRBJ1-6, with 9 positions matching TRBD1. The V segment lost 7 bases and the J segment 10 bases; nucleotides outside the gene matches: 8. CDR1 MNHNS and CDR2 SASEGT come from the germline V gene. The CDR3 totals 14 residues. The CDR3 protein is CASTPGQGDSPLHF. In DNA form, the CDR3 reads TGTGCCAGCACCCCGGGACAGGGCGACTCACCCCTCCACTTT.

This chain joins TRBV6-1 and TRBJ1-6, with TRBD1 as a possible D gene (6 bases). V lost 5 bases to trimming and J lost 5 bases, with 16 bases between them. Per germline, CDR1 MNHNS and CDR2 SASEGT. The length of the CDR3 is 16 residues. For the CDR3, the DNA is TGTGCCAGCAGTAGTTTTAGGGGACACAATAATTCACCCCTCCACTTT. This codes for CASSSFRGHNNSPLHF.

This chain links TRBV12-3 or TRBV12-4 with TRBJ1-6, with a possible D match to TRBD1 (5 bases). CDR3 length: 15 residues. The V and J ends lost 2 bases and 10 bases respectively, with 15 bases between them. CDR3 region: CASSLPNRRDSPLHF. The CDR3 nucleotides read TGTGCCAGCAGTTTACCTAATCGCAGGGACTCACCCCTCCACTTT.

This clonotype was detected many times. V usage is TRBV7-2 and J usage is TRBJ2-1, with TRBD2 identical over 10 bases. CDR3 length: 16 amino acids. Germline trimming cut 1 base from V and 2 bases from J; bases unmatched to any gene: 2. Germline lookup yields CDR1 SGHTA and CDR2 FQGNSA. DNA of the CDR3: TGTGCCAGCAGCTTAGTCGGGACTAGCGCCTACAATGAGCAGTTCTTC. Translation gives CASSLVGTSAYNEQFF.

The J gene is TRBJ2-1, the V gene TRBV5-1; no clear D. This CDR3 comprises 15 residues. V lost 0 bases, J lost 4 bases, and 11 bases lay in between. CDR1 and CDR2 (germline): SGHRS, YFSETQ. Here the CDR3 reads CASSLEQQKYNEQFF. The DNA for the CDR3 is TGCGCCAGCAGCTTGGAACAACAGAAGTACAATGAGCAGTTCTTC.

This clonotype appeared many times. The rearrangement uses TRBV28 and TRBJ1-5, with 7 bases matching TRBD1. Germline V CDR1 and CDR2: MDHEN, SYDVKM. The CDR3 contains 15 residues. J lost 6 bases, V lost 3 bases, and 8 bases had no gene match. CDR3 residues: CASSLDRTLGQPQHF. CDR3 bases: TGTGCCAGCAGTTTGGACAGGACCTTGGGTCAGCCCCAGCATTTT.

This clonotype was observed many times. Germline and junction disagree at one end, which may indicate a read error. This sequence joins TRBV28 and TRBJ2-7; 13 nucleotides align to TRBD2. Germline assignment: CDR1 MDHEN and CDR2 SYDVKM. The CDR3 spans 19 residues. CDR3 sequence: CASRARTSGSGTKGHEQYF. The DNA of the CDR3 is TGTGCCAGCAGAGCTCGGACTAGCGGGAGTGGAACTAAGGGGCACGAGCAGTATTTC.

The chain recombines TRBV10-3 with TRBJ2-7, with D maybe TRBD1 (5 bases). CDR3 length equals 12 residues. The germline CDR1 and CDR2 sequences are ENHRY and SYGVKD. Trimming took 10 bases from V and 6 from J, leaving 16 bases between them. This CDR3 reads CATGSGYGEQYF. DNA of the CDR3: TGTGCCACGGGTTCAGGGTACGGCGAGCAGTACTTC.

Ten or more counts support this clonotype. The V call is TRBV20-1, the J call TRBJ2-7, with 9 bases fitting TRBD1. The germline V gene encodes CDR1 DFQATT and CDR2 SNEGSKA (reference sequence). This CDR3 contains 12 residues. CDR3 in DNA: TGCAGCCCGGACAGGGGCGACTACGAGCAGTACTTC. Encoded protein: CSPDRGDYEQYF.